This TCR beta chain comes out of a study of OX40 agonist ivuxolimab in advanced cancers. Assay used: immunoSEQ multiplex PCR; TCRdb lists only in-frame clones, some missing. The table has 20,000 or so clones, 74% seen once; the top ten hold 33%. The germline V gene has CDR1 SGHDT and CDR2 YYEEEE. The V and J ends lost 2 bases and 4 bases respectively, with 12 bases between them. The CDR3 covers 14 residues. The sample here was CD4+ or CD8+ T cells sorted from blood, taken in a trial of the OX40 agonist ivuxolimab. This clonotype was obtained from an adult with an advanced solid tumor such as melanoma, head and neck, liver or kidney cancer. The gene calls are TRBV5-6 and TRBJ1-2; D is perhaps TRBD1 (6 bases). The CDR3 reads CASSFWGALYGYTF. Written as DNA, the CDR3 is TGTGCCAGCAGCTTCTGGGGGGCTCTCTATGGCTACACCTTC.